This T cell receptor (beta chain) was retrieved from a study of T cells after yellow fever vaccination. Turning to the study itself: Any fraction with a low cell number was prepared using SMART-Seq v4 Ultra Low Input. General study points: A faster peak, day 5 versus 15, was reached by the weaker secondary response.

The 5'RACE template-switching step produced TCR cDNA and added a universal primer site and UMIs. Using its own MiXCR run on the 5' RACE reads, TCRdb lists one record per CDR3 protein. The sample carries under 300,000 distinct CDR3 sequences, roughly 7.2% recorded once. Trimming took 3 bases from V and 9 from J, leaving 14 bases between them. CDR1 is KGHDR, CDR2 SFDVKD, per germline. This CDR3 has 14 residues. This clonotype was counted only a few times. Its antigen is undetermined. This chain joins TRBV24-1 and TRBJ2-1; TRBD2 is a possible D gene (6 bases). The sample here was CD4+ T cells sorted from PBMCs, taken 15 days after the yellow fever booster vaccination. The origin of this receptor is a man in his thirties or forties who received the YFV17D yellow fever vaccine. The CDR3 DNA sequence: TGTGCCACCAGTGATATCGAAGCGGGCATTGAGCAGTTCTTC. It specifies CATSDIEAGIEQFF.